These 12 T cell receptor beta chains came from one sample sequenced in a study of T cell changes during pregnancy in multiple sclerosis. Method: immunoSEQ multiplex PCR; TCRdb's copy keeps in-frame clones and lacks some. The table lists tens of thousands of clones, about 92% of them singletons. The sequencing here drew on CD4+ T cells from peripheral blood mononuclear cells, taken after pregnancy. These receptors were taken from a female donor with multiple sclerosis, enrolled in a pregnancy study.

The CDR3: CASSFGDTEAFF. CDR3 in DNA: TGTGCCAGCAGCTTCGGGGACACTGAAGCTTTCTTT. The gene calls are TRBV5-4 and TRBJ1-1; D is undetermined. The germline V and J ends were trimmed by 2 bases and 3 bases, with 5 bases remaining between them. Germline V gives CDR1 SGHNT, CDR2 YYREEE (reference sequence). CDR3 length: 12 amino acids. Full variable domain (outside the CDR3, taken from reference TRBV5-4 and TRBJ1-1): ETGVTQSPTHLIKTRGQQVTLRCSSQSGHNTVSWYQQALGQGPQFIFQYYREEENGRGNFPPRFSGLQFPNYSSELNVNALELDDSALYLCASSFGDTEAFFGQGTRLTVV.

The J gene is TRBJ2-3, the V gene TRBV5-5, with 9 bases identical to TRBD2. The ends lost 7 bases at V and 3 bases at J; junction bases unmatched: 3. There are 13 residues in the CDR3. Looked up from germline, CDR1 is SGHKS and CDR2 is YYEKEE (reference sequence). CDR3 in amino acids: CASAGGPTDTQYF. The CDR3 DNA reads TGTGCCAGCGCGGGAGGGCCGACAGATACGCAGTATTTT.

The V and J genes are TRBV7-9 and TRBJ2-1, with 9 bases fitting TRBD2. V shed 0 bases and J 8 bases; nucleotides not matched to a gene: 14. CDR1 SEHNR and CDR2 FQNEAQ come from the germline V gene (reference sequence). The CDR3 has 18 residues. DNA for the CDR3: TGTGCCAGCAGCTTAGCAGTTCGCGGGAGGGCCCTGAACCATGAGCAGTTCTTC. Translation gives CASSLAVRGRALNHEQFF. Combining the CDR3 with reference TRBV7-9 and TRBJ2-1 gives the whole variable domain DTGVSQNPRHKITKRGQNVTFRCDPISEHNRLYWYRQTLGQGPEFLTYFQNEAQLEKSRLLSDRFSAERPKGSFSTLEIQRTEQGDSAMYLCASSLAVRGRALNHEQFFGPGTRLTVL.

In its sample, this clone was seen a few times. This chain joins TRBV18 and TRBJ1-2; tentatively, D is TRBD1 (5 bases). Germline assignment: CDR1 KGHSH and CDR2 LQKENI. The CDR3 is made up of 14 amino acids. Trimming removed 3 bases at V and 5 bases at J, with 13 bases between. In DNA, the CDR3 is TGTGCCAGCTCACCCGGCAGGGAAAATTATGGCTACACCTTC. Its translation is CASSPGRENYGYTF.

The chain is built from TRBV27 and TRBJ1-2; D possibly corresponds to TRBD1 (6 bases). Germline V gene lookup returns CDR1 MNHEY and CDR2 SMNVEV (reference sequence). The CDR3 loop spans 13 amino acids. V was shortened by 3 bases and J by 7 bases, with 12 bases between the two germline ends. CDR3 DNA sequence: TGTGCCAGCAGTTTGGTGCAGGGGATTGGCTACACCTTC. Protein sequence: CASSLVQGIGYTF.

The J gene is TRBJ1-4, the V gene TRBV7-2; D gene uncertain. Trimming removed 1 base from V and 4 bases from J, with 10 bases in between. This CDR3 is 15 amino acids long. Germline CDR1 SGHTA, CDR2 FQGNSA. CDR3 sequence (DNA): TGTGCCAGCAGCTTAGGAACAGCTTATAATGAAAAACTGTTTTTT. It yields the protein CASSLGTAYNEKLFF.

The V and J genes are TRBV5-1 and TRBJ2-7, with 7 bases that match TRBD1. CDR1 and CDR2 (germline): SGHRS, YFSETQ. V lost 5 bases and J lost 4; bases outside the gene matches: 18. The length of the CDR3 is 17 residues. The CDR3 nucleotides read TGCGCCAGCAGGCAGCGCCCGGGACAGCCTACAGGGTACGAGCAGTACTTC. Its protein product is CASRQRPGQPTGYEQYF. The full variable domain, its missing parts supplied by reference TRBV5-1 and TRBJ2-7, is KAGVTQTPRYLIKTRGQQVTLSCSPISGHRSVSWYQQTPGQGLQFLFEYFSETQRNKGNFPGRFSGRQFSNSRSEMNVSTLELGDSALYLCASRQRPGQPTGYEQYFGPGTRLTVT.

CDR3 coding DNA: TGTGCCAGTAGGGACAGGGTGAATGCGGAACTGTTTTTT. It encodes CASRDRVNAELFF. The chain joins TRBV19 to TRBJ1-4; 8 bases match TRBD1. Germline CDR1 is LNHDA and CDR2 is SQIVND (reference sequence). The CDR3 has 13 amino acids. V trimming: 6 bases; J trimming: 12 bases; junction bases outside the gene matches: 9.

V is TRBV7-3 and J is TRBJ2-2, with D possibly TRBD1 on 7 matching bases. Germline V lookup: CDR1 SGHTA, CDR2 FQGTGA. V shed 4 bases and J shed 3 bases, with 15 bases lying between them. CDR3 size: 16 residues. Written as DNA, the CDR3 is TGTGCCAGCAGCTCTCGACAGGGAGGATACACCGGGGAGCTGTTTTTT. Its translation: CASSSRQGGYTGELFF.

The chain uses TRBV18 and TRBJ1-3; possible D gene TRBD1, 6 bases. V lost 3 bases, J lost 3 bases, and 12 bases lay in between. The germline CDR1 and CDR2 sequences are KGHSH and LQKENI. CDR3 length equals 15 residues. CDR3: CASSPAGAVGNTIYF. The CDR3 nucleotides are TGTGCCAGCTCACCGGCGGGGGCGGTTGGAAACACCATATATTTT.

The chain combines TRBV19 with TRBJ1-4, with a weak D call TRBD1 (6 bases). This CDR3 has 14 amino acids. From germline, CDR1 is LNHDA and CDR2 SQIVND (reference sequence). V was clipped by 3 bases and J by 7 bases, with 12 bases between them. CDR3 sequence (DNA): TGTGCCAGTAGTATCCAGGGGAAGGGTGAAAAACTGTTTTTT. This codes for CASSIQGKGEKLFF.

The V and J genes are TRBV7-2 and TRBJ2-5; a possible D gene is TRBD2 (5 bases). CDR3 length: 16 amino acids. The germline V gene encodes CDR1 SGHTA and CDR2 FQGNSA. With 4 bases removed from V and 7 bases from J, the gap between germline ends came to 22 bases. The CDR3 DNA sequence: TGTGCCAGCAGCTCCCTTTCCCTGGGGAGCTGGGGGACCCAGTACTTC. Amino acid sequence: CASSSLSLGSWGTQYF. Looking up the rest from reference TRBV7-2 and TRBJ2-5 gives the full variable domain: GAGVSQSPSNKVTEKGKDVELRCDPISGHTALYWYRQSLGQGLEFLIYFQGNSAPDKSGLPSDRFSAERTGGSVSTLTIQRTQQEDSAVYLCASSSLSLGSWGTQYFGPGTRLLVL.